The 18 T cell receptor beta chains listed next were all sequenced from one sample in a study of T cell responses to AZD1222 COVID-19 vaccine. Measured with immunoSEQ multiplex PCR; TCRdb has only the in-frame clones, and not every one. The sample comprises about 140,000 clones, 80% to 95% of which are singletons, and 3% to 4.5% rests with the top ten. The sample was peripheral blood, taken 28 days after the second AZD1222 dose. The receptors shown here come from an adult who received the AZD1222 COVID-19 vaccine.

The rearrangement uses TRBV11-2 and TRBJ1-1; D unclear. The ends were cut back, 0 bases at V and 4 bases at J, with 9 bases in the middle. Germline CDR1 reads SGHAT; CDR2 reads FQNNGV. CDR3 length: 14 amino acids. Written as DNA, the CDR3 is TGTGCCAGCAGCTTAGACGCCAGGATCACTGAAGCTTTCTTT. Encoded protein: CASSLDARITEAFF.

V and J are TRBV28 and TRBJ1-5; D is unresolved. CDR3 size: 13 residues. Germline V lookup: CDR1 MDHEN, CDR2 SYDVKM. V was trimmed by 7 bases and J by 7 bases, leaving 14 bases between them. CDR3 region: CASTRPPGQPQHF. In DNA form, the CDR3 reads TGTGCCAGCACGAGACCACCAGGACAGCCCCAGCATTTT. The complete variable domain, with remaining parts taken from reference TRBV28 and TRBJ1-5, reads DVKVTQSSRYLVKRTGEKVFLECVQDMDHENMFWYRQDPGLGLRLIYFSYDVKMKEKGDIPEGYSVSREKKERFSLILESASTNQTSMYLCASTRPPGQPQHFGDGTRLSIL.

The chain combines TRBV7-9 with TRBJ1-1; D possibly corresponds to TRBD1 (6 bases). The CDR3 contains 13 residues. The germline V and J ends were trimmed by 4 bases and 11 bases, with 17 bases remaining between them. Per the germline V gene, CDR1 is SEHNR and CDR2 is FQNEAQ (reference sequence). The CDR3 DNA follows: TGTGCCAGCAGCTACTCCGAGGGGGGAAAGGCTTTCTTT. Residues: CASSYSEGGKAFF.

This chain joins TRBV28 and TRBJ2-5; no firm D call. This CDR3 region has 15 residues. Germline CDR1 and CDR2: MDHEN and SYDVKM. V gave up 2 bases and J gave up 5 bases, with 15 bases separating them. The CDR3 loop reads CASSLSAGTDETQYF. The CDR3 DNA sequence: TGTGCCAGCAGTTTAAGCGCAGGTACGGATGAGACCCAGTACTTC. The full variable domain, rest sourced from reference TRBV28 and TRBJ2-5, is DVKVTQSSRYLVKRTGEKVFLECVQDMDHENMFWYRQDPGLGLRLIYFSYDVKMKEKGDIPEGYSVSREKKERFSLILESASTNQTSMYLCASSLSAGTDETQYFGPGTRLLVL.

This sequence joins TRBV14 and TRBJ2-3, with 9 positions matching TRBD2. Germline loops: CDR1 SGHDN, CDR2 FVKESK. Losses at the gene ends were 8 bases for V and 14 bases for J; bases not matched to a gene: 17. CDR3 length: 14 amino acids. The CDR3 here is CASESGGRAHGRYF. CDR3 DNA sequence: TGTGCCAGCGAGTCAGGCGGGAGGGCTCATGGACGGTATTTT.

This clone was picked up one time. The V call is TRBV7-3, the J call TRBJ1-3; 9 nucleotides agree with TRBD1. The germline V gene encodes CDR1 SGHTA and CDR2 FQGTGA. V lost 5 bases to trimming and J lost 1 base; unmatched junction nucleotides: 3. The CDR3 has 15 amino acids. Here the CDR3 DNA reads TGTGCCAGCAGCGCGACAGGGGGATCTGGAAACACCATATATTTT. Translating gives CASSATGGSGNTIYF.

The chain employs TRBV19 and TRBJ1-2; 7 bases line up with TRBD1. The V and J ends lost 5 bases and 5 bases, in that order; junction bases with no gene match: 11. The germline V gene encodes CDR1 LNHDA and CDR2 SQIVND (reference sequence). The CDR3 is 15 amino acids. The CDR3: CASSLSAGGKYGYTF. Here the CDR3 DNA reads TGTGCCAGTAGTCTCTCGGCAGGGGGAAAATATGGCTACACCTTC. Complete variable domain (other parts from reference TRBV19 and TRBJ1-2): DGGITQSPKYLFRKEGQNVTLSCEQNLNHDAMYWYRQDPGQGLRLIYYSQIVNDFQKGDIAEGYSVSREKKESFPLTVTSAQKNPTAFYLCASSLSAGGKYGYTFGSGTRLTVV.

The V and J genes are TRBV27 and TRBJ2-1; 8 bases map to TRBD2. Germline CDR1 MNHEY, CDR2 SMNVEV (reference sequence). Unmatched junction bases numbered 3, after V lost 5 bases and J lost 0 bases. CDR3 length: 15 residues. CDR3: CASSRSGGSYNEQFF. CDR3 coding DNA: TGTGCCAGCAGTAGGAGCGGGGGCTCCTACAATGAGCAGTTCTTC.

The chain has TRBV29-1 and TRBJ1-3; maybe TRBD1 (6 bases). Germline values: CDR1 SQVTM, CDR2 ANQGSEA. The V end was cut by 8 bases, the J end by 0 bases, with 20 bases between. This CDR3 contains 16 residues. The CDR3 DNA reads as TGCAGCACCGGGGGGCCCGGGGTGGGCTCTGGAAACACCATATATTTT. As protein: CSTGGPGVGSGNTIYF.

The rearrangement links TRBV4-3 to TRBJ2-7; D uncertain. The V gene's germline CDR1 is LGHNA and CDR2 YSLEER. The CDR3 sequence is 14 residues long. V shed 1 base and J shed 3 bases, with 10 bases lying between them. The CDR3 spells CASSQGRSSYEQYF. CDR3 sequence (DNA): TGCGCCAGCAGCCAAGGTAGAAGCAGCTACGAGCAGTACTTC.

The rearrangement uses TRBV12-3 or TRBV12-4 and TRBJ2-1; possibly TRBD2 for D (6 bases). The CDR3 covers 13 residues. Trimming took off 8 bases at V and 1 base at J, with 9 bases between the two ends. The CDR3 DNA reads as TGTGCCAGCCGGGAGTTATCCTACAATGAGCAGTTCTTC. Residues: CASRELSYNEQFF.

The chain uses TRBV5-1 and TRBJ1-1; weak D call: TRBD1 (5 bases). This CDR3 comprises 15 residues. Germline V gene lookup returns CDR1 SGHRS and CDR2 YFSETQ. Trimming shortened V by 3 bases and J by 5 bases, and 17 bases separated the two germline ends. This chain's CDR3 is CASSSSGGLGTEAFF. CDR3 coding DNA: TGCGCCAGCAGCTCTAGTGGGGGATTGGGTACTGAAGCTTTCTTT. The entire variable domain, with the rest obtained from reference TRBV5-1 and TRBJ1-1, is as follows: KAGVTQTPRYLIKTRGQQVTLSCSPISGHRSVSWYQQTPGQGLQFLFEYFSETQRNKGNFPGRFSGRQFSNSRSEMNVSTLELGDSALYLCASSSSGGLGTEAFFGQGTRLTVV.

This chain links TRBV14 with TRBJ2-3, with TRBD2 matching over 7 bases. The ends lost 4 bases at V and 0 bases at J; junction bases unmatched: 10. Per germline, CDR1 SGHDN and CDR2 FVKESK. CDR3 size: 17 residues. The CDR3 spells CASSPPGAGPSTDTQYF. The CDR3 nucleotides read TGTGCCAGCAGCCCCCCGGGAGCGGGACCTAGCACAGATACGCAGTATTTT.

This CDR3 reads CASSTARGAYEQYF. The CDR3 DNA sequence: TGTGCCAGCAGTACCGCCCGAGGGGCCTACGAGCAGTACTTC. J is TRBJ2-7 and V is TRBV6-5; possibly TRBD1 or TRBD2 for D (5 bases each). The V gene's germline CDR1 is MNHEY and CDR2 SVGAGI. The CDR3 is 14 residues long. V lost 5 bases, J lost 2 bases, and 13 bases lay in between.

This clone is a singleton in its sample. The chain couples TRBV3-1 (or the pseudogene TRBV3-2) to TRBJ2-1; 8 nucleotides line up with TRBD2. Trimming cost V 0 bases and J 8 bases; bases outside gene matches: 6. Germline V gene sequence: CDR1 LGHDT, CDR2 YNNKEL (reference sequence). The CDR3 extends over 15 amino acids. CDR3 DNA sequence: TGTGCCAGCAGCCAAGATCCCGCGGGAGGTTATGAGCAGTTCTTC. Translating it yields CASSQDPAGGYEQFF.

This sequence joins TRBV28 and TRBJ2-1; TRBD2 matches at 10 bases. Germline-derived CDR1 and CDR2 are MDHEN and SYDVKM. Trimming took 2 bases from V and 15 from J; bases not matched to a gene: 10. CDR3 length: 14 amino acids. The CDR3 protein is CASSLAASGRGGFF. DNA for the CDR3: TGTGCCAGCAGTTTAGCGGCTAGCGGGAGAGGTGGGTTCTTC.

Notes on this clone: Other nucleotide sequences from this sample produce the same CDR3. This chain joins TRBV5-1 and TRBJ1-3, with D unclear. Trimming shortened V by 0 bases and J by 0 bases, and 4 bases separated the two germline ends. Germline CDR1 is SGHRS and CDR2 is YFSETQ. The CDR3 runs 14 residues. CDR3 sequence reads: CASSLGSSGNTIYF. The DNA of the CDR3 is TGCGCCAGCAGCTTGGGAAGCTCTGGAAACACCATATATTTT.

In its sample, this clone was seen a few times. This rearrangement joins TRBV19 to TRBJ1-2, with D possibly being TRBD1 (6 bases). Looked up from germline, CDR1 is LNHDA and CDR2 is SQIVND (reference sequence). This CDR3 contains 16 residues. V was trimmed by 3 bases and J by 4 bases, leaving 18 bases between them. This CDR3 is CASSIMGAKLRYGYTF. CDR3 in DNA: TGTGCCAGTAGTATCATGGGGGCTAAACTCCGCTATGGCTACACCTTC. The full variable domain, in which reference TRBV19 and TRBJ1-2 provide the parts outside the CDR3, is DGGITQSPKYLFRKEGQNVTLSCEQNLNHDAMYWYRQDPGQGLRLIYYSQIVNDFQKGDIAEGYSVSREKKESFPLTVTSAQKNPTAFYLCASSIMGAKLRYGYTFGSGTRLTVV.